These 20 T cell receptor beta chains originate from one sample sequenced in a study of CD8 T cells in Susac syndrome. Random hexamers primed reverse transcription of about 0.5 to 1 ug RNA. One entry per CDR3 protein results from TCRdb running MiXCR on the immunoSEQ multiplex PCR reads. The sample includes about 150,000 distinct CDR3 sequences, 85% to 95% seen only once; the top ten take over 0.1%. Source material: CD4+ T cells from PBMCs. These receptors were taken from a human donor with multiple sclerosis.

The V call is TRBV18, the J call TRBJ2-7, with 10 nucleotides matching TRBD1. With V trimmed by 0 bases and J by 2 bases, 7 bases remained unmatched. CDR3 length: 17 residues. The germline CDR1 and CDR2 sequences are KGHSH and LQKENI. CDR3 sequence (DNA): TGTGCCAGCTCACCACCCCGGGGACAGGGGAACCCCTACGAGCAGTACTTC. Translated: CASSPPRGQGNPYEQYF. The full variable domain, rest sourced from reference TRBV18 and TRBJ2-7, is NAGVMQNPRHLVRRRGQEARLRCSPMKGHSHVYWYRQLPEEGLKFMVYLQKENIIDESGMPKERFSAEFPKEGPSILRIQQVVRGDSAAYFCASSPPRGQGNPYEQYFGPGTRLTVT.

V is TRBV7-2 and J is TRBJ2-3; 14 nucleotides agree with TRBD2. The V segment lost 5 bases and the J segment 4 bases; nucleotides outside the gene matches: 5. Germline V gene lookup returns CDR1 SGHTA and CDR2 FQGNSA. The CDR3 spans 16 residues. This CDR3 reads CASSPRLAGGADTQYF. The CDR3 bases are TGTGCCAGCAGCCCCCGACTAGCGGGGGGGGCAGATACGCAGTATTTT.

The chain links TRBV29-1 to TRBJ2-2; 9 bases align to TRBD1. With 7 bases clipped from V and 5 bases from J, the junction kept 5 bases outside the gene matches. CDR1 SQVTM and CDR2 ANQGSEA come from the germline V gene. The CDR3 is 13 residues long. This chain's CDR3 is CSGRQGGTGELFF. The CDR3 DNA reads TGCAGCGGACGACAGGGGGGGACCGGGGAGCTGTTTTTT.

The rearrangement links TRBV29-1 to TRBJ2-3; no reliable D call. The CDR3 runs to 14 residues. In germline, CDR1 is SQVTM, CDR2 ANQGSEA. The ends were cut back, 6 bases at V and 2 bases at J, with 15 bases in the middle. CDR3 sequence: CSVVNRLFTDTQYF. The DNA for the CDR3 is TGCAGCGTGGTTAACCGCCTTTTCACAGATACGCAGTATTTT.

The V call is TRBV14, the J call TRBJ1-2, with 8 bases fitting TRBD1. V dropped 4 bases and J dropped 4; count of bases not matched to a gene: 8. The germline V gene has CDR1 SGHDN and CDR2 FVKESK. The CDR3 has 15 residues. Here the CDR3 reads CASSPIPTGAYGYTF. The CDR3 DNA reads TGTGCCAGCAGCCCGATCCCGACAGGGGCCTATGGCTACACCTTC.

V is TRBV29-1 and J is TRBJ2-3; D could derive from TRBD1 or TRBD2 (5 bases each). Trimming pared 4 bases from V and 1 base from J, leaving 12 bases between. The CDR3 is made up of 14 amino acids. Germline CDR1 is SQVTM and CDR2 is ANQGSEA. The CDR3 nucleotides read TGCAGCGTTGGTGGGGGAACTGGCACAGATACGCAGTATTTT. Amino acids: CSVGGGTGTDTQYF.

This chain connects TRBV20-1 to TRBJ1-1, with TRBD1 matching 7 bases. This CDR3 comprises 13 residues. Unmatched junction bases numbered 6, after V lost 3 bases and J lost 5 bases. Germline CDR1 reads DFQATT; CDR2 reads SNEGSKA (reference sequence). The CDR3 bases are TGCAGTGCTAGCCGATCACAGGGGACTGAAGCTTTCTTT. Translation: CSASRSQGTEAFF.

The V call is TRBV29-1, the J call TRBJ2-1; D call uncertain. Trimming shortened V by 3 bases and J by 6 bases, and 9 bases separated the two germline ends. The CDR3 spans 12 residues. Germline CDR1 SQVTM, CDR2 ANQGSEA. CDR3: CSVETVGNEQFF. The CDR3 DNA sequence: TGCAGCGTTGAGACCGTGGGCAATGAGCAGTTCTTC.

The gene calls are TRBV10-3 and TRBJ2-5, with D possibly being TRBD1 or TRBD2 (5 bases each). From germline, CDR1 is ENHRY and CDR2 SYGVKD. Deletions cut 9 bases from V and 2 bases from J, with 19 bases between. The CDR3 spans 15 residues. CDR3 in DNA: TGTGCCATGAGCGAAGGGCCAGGGAGTCAAGAGACCCAGTACTTC. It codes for CAMSEGPGSQETQYF.

In DNA, the CDR3 is TGTGCCAGCAGCTTGACTAGCGGGGCCTCCTACGAGCAGTACTTC. Protein: CASSLTSGASYEQYF. The J gene is TRBJ2-7, the V gene TRBV7-9; 11 nucleotides align to TRBD2. This CDR3 comprises 15 residues. Germline-derived CDR1 and CDR2 are SEHNR and FQNEAQ (reference sequence). V dropped 3 bases and J dropped 0; count of bases not matched to a gene: 1.

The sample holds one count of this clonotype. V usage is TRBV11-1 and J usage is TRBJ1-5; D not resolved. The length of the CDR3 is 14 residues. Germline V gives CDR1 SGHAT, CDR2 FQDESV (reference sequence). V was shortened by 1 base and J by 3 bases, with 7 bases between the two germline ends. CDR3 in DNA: TGTGCCAGCAGCTTAGACGGGATCAATCAGCCCCAGCATTTT. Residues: CASSLDGINQPQHF.

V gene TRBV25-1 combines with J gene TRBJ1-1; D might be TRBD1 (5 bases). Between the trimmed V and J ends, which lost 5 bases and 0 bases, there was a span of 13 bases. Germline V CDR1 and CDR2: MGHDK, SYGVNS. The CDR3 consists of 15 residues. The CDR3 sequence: CASSTRGRMNTEAFF. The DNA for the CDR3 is TGTGCCAGCAGTACCCGGGGGAGAATGAACACTGAAGCTTTCTTT.

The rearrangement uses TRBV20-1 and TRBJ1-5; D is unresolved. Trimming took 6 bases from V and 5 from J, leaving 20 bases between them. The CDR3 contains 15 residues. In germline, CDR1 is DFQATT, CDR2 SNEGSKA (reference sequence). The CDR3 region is CSAPISGGYHQPQHF. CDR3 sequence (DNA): TGCAGTGCGCCGATCTCGGGAGGCTATCATCAGCCCCAGCATTTT.

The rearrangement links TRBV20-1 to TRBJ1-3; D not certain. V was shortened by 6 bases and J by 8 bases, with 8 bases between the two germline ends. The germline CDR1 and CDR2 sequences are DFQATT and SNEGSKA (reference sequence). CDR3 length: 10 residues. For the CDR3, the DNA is TGCAGTGCGCGTAGGGACACCATATATTTT. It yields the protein CSARRDTIYF.

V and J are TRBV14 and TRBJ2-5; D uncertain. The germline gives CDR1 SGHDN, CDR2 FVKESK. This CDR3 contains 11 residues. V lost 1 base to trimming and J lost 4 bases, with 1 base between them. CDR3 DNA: TGTGCCAGCAGCCAAGTAGAGACCCAGTACTTC. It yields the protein CASSQVETQYF.

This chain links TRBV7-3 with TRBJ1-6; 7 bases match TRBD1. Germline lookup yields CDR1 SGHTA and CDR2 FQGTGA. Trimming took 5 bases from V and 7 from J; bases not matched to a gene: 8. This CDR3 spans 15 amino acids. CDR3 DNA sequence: TGTGCCAGCAGCGTTGACAGGGCCGAAAATTCACCCCTCCACTTT. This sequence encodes CASSVDRAENSPLHF.

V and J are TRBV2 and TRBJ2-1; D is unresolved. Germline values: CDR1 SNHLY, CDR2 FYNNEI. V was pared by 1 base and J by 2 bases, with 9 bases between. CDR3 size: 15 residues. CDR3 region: CASSEGASTYNEQFF. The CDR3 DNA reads TGTGCCAGCAGTGAAGGAGCTAGTACCTACAATGAGCAGTTCTTC. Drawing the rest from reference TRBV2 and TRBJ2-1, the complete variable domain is EPEVTQTPSHQVTQMGQEVILRCVPISNHLYFYWYRQILGQKVEFLVSFYNNEISEKSEIFDDQFSVERPDGSNFTLKIRSTKLEDSAMYFCASSEGASTYNEQFFGPGTRLTVL.

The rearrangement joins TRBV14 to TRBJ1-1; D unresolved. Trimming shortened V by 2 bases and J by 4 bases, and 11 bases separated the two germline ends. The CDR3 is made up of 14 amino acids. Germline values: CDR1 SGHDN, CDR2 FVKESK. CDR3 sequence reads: CASSQWSSGTEAFF. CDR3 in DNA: TGTGCCAGCAGCCAATGGTCGTCGGGCACTGAAGCTTTCTTT.

The CDR3 loop is CASSLKSRTATDTQYF. The CDR3, as DNA: TGTGCCAGCAGCTTAAAGTCCCGGACAGCCACAGATACGCAGTATTTT. The chain couples TRBV7-3 to TRBJ2-3; D might be TRBD1 (6 bases). This CDR3 has 16 residues. Germline-derived CDR1 and CDR2 are SGHTA and FQGTGA. Trimming took 1 base from V and 2 from J, leaving 13 bases between them.

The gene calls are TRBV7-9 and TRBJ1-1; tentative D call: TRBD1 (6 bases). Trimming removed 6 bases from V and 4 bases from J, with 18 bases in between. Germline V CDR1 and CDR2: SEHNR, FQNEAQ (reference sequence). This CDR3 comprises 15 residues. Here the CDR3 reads CASSAWTDPPTEAFF. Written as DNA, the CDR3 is TGTGCCAGCAGTGCCTGGACAGACCCTCCCACTGAAGCTTTCTTT. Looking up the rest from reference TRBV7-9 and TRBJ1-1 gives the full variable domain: DTGVSQNPRHKITKRGQNVTFRCDPISEHNRLYWYRQTLGQGPEFLTYFQNEAQLEKSRLLSDRFSAERPKGSFSTLEIQRTEQGDSAMYLCASSAWTDPPTEAFFGQGTRLTVV.